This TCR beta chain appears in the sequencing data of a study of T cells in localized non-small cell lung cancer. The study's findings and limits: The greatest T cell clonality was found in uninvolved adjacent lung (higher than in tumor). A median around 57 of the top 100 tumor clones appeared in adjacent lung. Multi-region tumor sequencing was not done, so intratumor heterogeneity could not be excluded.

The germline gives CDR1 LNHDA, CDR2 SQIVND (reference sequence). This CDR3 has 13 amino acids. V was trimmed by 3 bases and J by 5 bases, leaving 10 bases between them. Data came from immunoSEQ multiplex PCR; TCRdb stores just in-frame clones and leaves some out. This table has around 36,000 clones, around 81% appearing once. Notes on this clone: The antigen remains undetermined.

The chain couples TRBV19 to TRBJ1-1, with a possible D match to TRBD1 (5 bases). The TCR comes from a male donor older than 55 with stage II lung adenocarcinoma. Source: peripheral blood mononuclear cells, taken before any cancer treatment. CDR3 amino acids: CASSMGWGTEAFF. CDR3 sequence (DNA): TGTGCCAGTAGTATGGGTTGGGGGACTGAAGCTTTCTTT. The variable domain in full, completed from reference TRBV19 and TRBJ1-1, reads DGGITQSPKYLFRKEGQNVTLSCEQNLNHDAMYWYRQDPGQGLRLIYYSQIVNDFQKGDIAEGYSVSREKKESFPLTVTSAQKNPTAFYLCASSMGWGTEAFFGQGTRLTVV.